This TCR beta chain was identified in a study of graft-versus-host responses after intestinal transplantation. Study information: For 3 to 4 years after anti-thymocyte globulin induction, all recipients took tacrolimus and steroids. Study-level results: Declines in HvG clones occurring early post-transplant were associated with peak circulating GvH clone levels. Recipient marrow showed GvH clones, some seen first in ileum or blood.

V lost 0 bases, J lost 4 bases, and 14 bases lay in between. The CDR3 runs to 16 residues. Germline CDR1 LNHNV, CDR2 YYDKDF (reference sequence). TCRdb keeps only in-frame clones here, not all; method: immunoSEQ multiplex PCR. This table holds roughly 130,000 clones, about nine tenths found once. This clone appeared a single time. Its matching antigen is unknown. The source material was unstimulated CD4+ T cells sorted from spleen or lymph node cells, sampled before intestinal transplant. This chain joins TRBV15 and TRBJ2-3, with D unclear. The sequence was obtained from a human donor who received an intestinal transplant. The CDR3, as DNA: TGTGCCACCAGCAGAGAGGCCCCTGGGTCGGCAGATACGCAGTATTTT. It specifies CATSREAPGSADTQYF.